The TCR beta chain under discussion was sequenced for a study of cytomegalovirus exposure and HLA in healthy donors. The study's findings and limits: In all likelihood, a cluster of highly shared sequence variants was a sequencing artifact. Some 17,000 TCR beta sequences were associated with HLA alleles at 0.05 false discovery rate in a later analysis.

A remark on this clone: Antigen: not known.

Amplification used 60 Vbeta primers and 13 Jbeta primers. Assay: immunoSEQ multiplex PCR; the TCRdb copy retains only in-frame clones and omits some. In the table there are over 110,000 clones, approximately 78% of which are singletons. From germline, CDR1 is LNHNV and CDR2 YYDKDF (reference sequence). The V end lost 5 bases, the J end lost 2 bases, and 7 bases lay between the germline ends. The CDR3 covers 14 residues. The sequencing sample was made of PBMCs. The rearrangement joins TRBV15 to TRBJ2-6; D is ambiguous. The clonotype comes from a woman aged 35 to 49 in good health and CMV-seropositive. CDR3 nucleotides: TGTGCCACCAGCTCCCAAACTGGGGCCAACGTCCTGACTTTC. Its protein product is CATSSQTGANVLTF.